This T cell receptor (beta chain) is drawn from a study of cytotoxic CD8 clonotypes in ibrutinib-treated CLL. Background on the study: For this cohort, patients were some eleven relapsed/refractory and approximately 15 treatment-naive, while some 18 were IGHV unmutated.

TCRdb keeps only in-frame clones here, not all; method: immunoSEQ multiplex PCR. This repertoire shows about 130,000 clones, 70% to 80% found once; its top ten account for 10% to 15%. The CDR3 is made up of 19 amino acids. Germline lookup yields CDR1 SGHDN and CDR2 FVKESK. V was clipped by 4 bases and J by 5 bases; unmatched bases: 15. The chain carries TRBV14 and TRBJ2-5; 14 nucleotides align to TRBD2. This clonotype originated in a human donor with chronic lymphocytic leukemia. This sample comprised PBMCs, obtained after 12 months of ibrutinib treatment. DNA of the CDR3: TGTGCCAGCAGCCCCGGTATCGCCGGGACTAGCGGGAGTTGGGAGACCCAGTACTTC. Translation gives CASSPGIAGTSGSWETQYF.